Included here is one TCR beta chain sequence, with context. As yet, its antigen is unknown. The source of the sample is a study of graft-versus-host responses after intestinal transplantation. The trim removed 5 bases at V and 6 bases at J, leaving 4 bases unmatched. The CDR3 has 13 amino acids. From germline, CDR1 is SGHAT and CDR2 FQNNGV. The table came from immunoSEQ multiplex PCR; TCRdb's copy has only in-frame clones and leaves some out. The sample has approximately 85,000 clones; under 95% are singletons. The sequenced sample was unstimulated CD8+ T cells sorted from spleen or lymph node cells, obtained before transplant. The J gene is TRBJ2-1, the V gene TRBV11-2; TRBD1 agrees at 7 bases. The sequence was obtained from a human donor who was the organ donor for an intestinal transplant. CDR3 bases: TGTGCCAGCAGCACGACAGGGATCAATGAGCAGTTCTTC. This sequence encodes CASSTTGINEQFF.